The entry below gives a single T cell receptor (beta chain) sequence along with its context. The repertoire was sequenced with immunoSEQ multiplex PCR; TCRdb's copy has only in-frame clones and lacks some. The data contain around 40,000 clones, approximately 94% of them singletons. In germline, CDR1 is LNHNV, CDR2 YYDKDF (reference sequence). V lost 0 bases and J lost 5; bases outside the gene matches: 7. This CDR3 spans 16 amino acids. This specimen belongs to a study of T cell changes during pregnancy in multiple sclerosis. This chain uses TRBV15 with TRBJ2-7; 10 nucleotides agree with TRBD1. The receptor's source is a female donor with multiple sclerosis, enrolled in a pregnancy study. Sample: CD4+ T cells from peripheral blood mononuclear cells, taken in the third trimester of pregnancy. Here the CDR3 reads CATSRDQTGGYDEQYF. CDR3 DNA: TGTGCCACCAGCAGAGACCAGACAGGGGGCTACGACGAGCAGTACTTC.